Presented here are 23 T cell receptor beta chains from one specimen sequenced in a study of PD-1 blockade in classical Hodgkin lymphoma. Libraries were prepared by immunoSEQ multiplex PCR; TCRdb keeps only in-frame clonotypes and omits some of them. The repertoire has around 25,000 clones, under 90% of them found once; the top ten carry roughly 6%. Time point in this sample: cycle 4 day 1 (C4D1), after 6 weeks of nivolumab. There was relapse after autologous stem cell transplantation in every patient, and there was variation in brentuximab vedotin exposure. The starting material was peripheral blood mononuclear cells (PBMCs), obtained before the fourth cycle of nivolumab. Receptors originate from a human donor with classical Hodgkin lymphoma.

The gene calls are TRBV7-2 and TRBJ1-4, with 7 bases fitting TRBD1. The CDR3 consists of 15 residues. The V and J ends lost 2 bases and 9 bases, in that order; junction bases with no gene match: 9. Germline V gene sequence: CDR1 SGHTA, CDR2 FQGNSA. Here the CDR3 reads CASSLTTGQAQKLFF. The CDR3 DNA reads TGTGCCAGCAGCTTAACGACAGGGCAGGCCCAAAAACTGTTTTTT.

The rearrangement joins TRBV21-1 to TRBJ2-1; the table's D call TRBD2 went unverified against the DNA. TRBV21-1 corresponds to a pseudogene. The CDR3 covers 19 residues. The CDR3 region is CASRLEGTSGLFSYNEQFF. The CDR3 DNA sequence: TGTGCCAGCAGACTTGAGGGGACTAGCGGGCTATTCTCCTACAATGAGCAGTTCTTC.

Notes on this clone: The identical CDR3 is also encoded by other nucleotide sequences in the sample. J is TRBJ1-1 and V is TRBV29-1, with 7 bases identical to TRBD1. This CDR3 contains 13 residues. The germline CDR1 and CDR2 sequences are SQVTM and ANQGSEA. V shed 3 bases, J shed 5 bases, and the junction held 6 bases outside the gene matches. The CDR3 spells CSVEEGADTEAFF. For the CDR3, the DNA is TGCAGCGTTGAGGAGGGGGCAGATACTGAAGCTTTCTTT.

The rearrangement links TRBV7-2 to TRBJ1-1; 8 bases map to TRBD1. The trim removed 1 base at V and 4 bases at J, leaving 5 bases unmatched. The CDR3 is 15 residues long. CDR1 is SGHTA and CDR2 is FQGNSA in the germline V gene. The CDR3 region is CASSLGDRIGTEAFF. The CDR3 nucleotides read TGTGCCAGCAGCTTAGGGGACAGGATCGGCACTGAAGCTTTCTTT.

The gene calls are TRBV5-1 and TRBJ1-1; D gene unclear. Trimming cost V 4 bases and J 8 bases, with 12 bases left between them. CDR3 length equals 12 residues. Germline CDR1 and CDR2: SGHRS and YFSETQ. The CDR3 region is CASSPDFVEAFF. CDR3 nucleotide sequence: TGCGCCAGCAGCCCGGATTTTGTAGAAGCTTTCTTT.

V gene TRBV5-6 combines with J gene TRBJ1-1; 8 bases line up with TRBD1. Germline V gene data show CDR1 as SGHDT and CDR2 as YYEEEE. The CDR3 runs 13 residues. V lost 4 bases, J lost 5 bases, and 4 bases stayed unmatched. CDR3 sequence reads: CASSRQGWTEAFF. The CDR3, as DNA: TGTGCCAGCAGCAGACAGGGGTGGACTGAAGCTTTCTTT.

The chain joins TRBV19 to TRBJ2-2; 13 nucleotides line up with TRBD2. The CDR3 runs 19 residues. J was trimmed by 5 bases and V by 4 bases; bases with no gene match: 13. In germline, CDR1 is LNHDA, CDR2 SQIVND (reference sequence). The CDR3 loop is CASSNPPPLAGGMTGELFF. CDR3 DNA sequence: TGTGCCAGTAGTAACCCCCCGCCACTAGCGGGAGGGATGACCGGGGAGCTGTTTTTT.

J is TRBJ2-7 and V is TRBV4-1, with 10 nucleotides matching TRBD1. This CDR3 is built from 16 residues. J lost 0 bases, V lost 10 bases, and 12 bases had no gene match. The V gene's germline CDR1 is MGHRA and CDR2 YSYEKL. This chain's CDR3 is CATRDRGTSGSYEQYF. Written as DNA, the CDR3 is TGCGCCACTCGGGACAGGGGAACCTCGGGCTCCTACGAGCAGTACTTC.

The chain has TRBV19 and TRBJ1-5, with unresolved D. Germline V lookup: CDR1 LNHDA, CDR2 SQIVND (reference sequence). This CDR3 region has 13 residues. Trimming left V 2 bases short and J 7 bases short, with 9 bases between. The CDR3 coding sequence is TGTGCCAGTAGTATATTTCCGACCCAGCCCCAGCATTTT. Translated, it gives CASSIFPTQPQHF.

The chain carries TRBV29-1 and TRBJ2-3; TRBD2 matches 8 bases. The germline V gene encodes CDR1 SQVTM and CDR2 ANQGSEA. The CDR3 has 17 residues. After removal of 3 bases from V and 6 bases from J, the junction contained 17 bases not matched to a gene. The chain's CDR3 is CSVEARGGLFLVDTQYF. CDR3 nucleotides: TGCAGCGTTGAGGCCCGGGGGGGCTTGTTCTTGGTGGATACGCAGTATTTT.

V usage is TRBV28 and J usage is TRBJ2-7; 11 positions agree with TRBD1. CDR3 length equals 15 residues. The V and J ends lost 8 bases and 2 bases, in that order; junction bases with no gene match: 8. The V gene's germline CDR1 is MDHEN and CDR2 SYDVKM. This CDR3 is CASDSMGQGAYEQYF. In nucleotides, the CDR3 is TGTGCCAGCGATTCCATGGGACAGGGGGCCTACGAGCAGTACTTC.

The chain is built from TRBV30 and TRBJ1-1; possibly TRBD1 for D (5 bases). The V end was cut by 1 base, the J end by 4 bases, with 13 bases between. Germline loops: CDR1 GTSNPN, CDR2 SVGIG (reference sequence). CDR3 length equals 14 residues. The CDR3 DNA is TGTGCCTGGAGTGCGGGTAGGGGAGGCACTGAAGCTTTCTTT. Its protein product is CAWSAGRGGTEAFF.

The chain joins TRBV19 to TRBJ2-7; D ambiguous. V was shortened by 1 base and J by 3 bases, with 10 bases between the two germline ends. The CDR3 consists of 14 residues. From germline, CDR1 is LNHDA and CDR2 SQIVND (reference sequence). The CDR3 nucleotides are TGTGCCAGTAGTATAGGCACAGCCGTCTACGAGCAGTACTTC. This encodes CASSIGTAVYEQYF.

The chain carries TRBV7-2 and TRBJ2-2; D remains ambiguous. The CDR3 spans 12 residues. V was shortened by 1 base and J by 6 bases, with 3 bases between the two germline ends. Germline V gene lookup returns CDR1 SGHTA and CDR2 FQGNSA. CDR3 sequence (DNA): TGTGCCAGCAGCTTAGGGGCCGGGGAGCTGTTTTTT. Amino acid sequence: CASSLGAGELFF.

The chain is built from TRBV18 and TRBJ2-7; 8 bases fit TRBD1. Trimming at V came to 6 bases and at J to 2 bases, leaving 6 bases not matched to a gene. CDR1 KGHSH and CDR2 LQKENI come from the germline V gene. This CDR3 region has 14 residues. CDR3 amino acids: CASSNRDRTYEQYF. The CDR3 nucleotides are TGTGCCAGCTCCAACCGGGACAGGACCTACGAGCAGTACTTC.

The chain joins TRBV2 to TRBJ2-5, with D uncertain. The V and J ends lost 1 base and 1 base respectively, with 7 bases between them. The CDR3 spans 14 residues. In germline, CDR1 is SNHLY, CDR2 FYNNEI. The CDR3 protein is CASSEGRLQETQYF. CDR3 DNA sequence: TGTGCCAGCAGTGAAGGTAGACTCCAAGAGACCCAGTACTTC.

CDR3 in DNA: TGTGCCAGCAGCCTCGCGGGGGGGCCGGGAGATACGCAGTATTTT. It translates to CASSLAGGPGDTQYF. The chain links TRBV7-7 to TRBJ2-3; 9 bases map to TRBD2. The V gene end was trimmed by 5 bases and the J gene end by 5 bases; junction bases not matched to a gene: 8. Germline V gene data show CDR1 as SSHAT and CDR2 as FNYEAQ (reference sequence). The CDR3 extends over 15 amino acids.

The chain recombines TRBV7-9 with TRBJ1-3; 7 nucleotides line up with TRBD1. The CDR3 is 16 residues long. Germline loops: CDR1 SEHNR, CDR2 FQNEAQ (reference sequence). The junction had 14 bases not matched to a gene; V was cut back by 8 bases and J by 4 bases. CDR3 DNA: TGTGCCAGCGGTACTAACTCCGGGACAGCCGGAAACACCATATATTTT. It yields the protein CASGTNSGTAGNTIYF.

This rearrangement joins TRBV7-2 to TRBJ2-7, with TRBD2 as a possible D gene (5 bases). Trimming removed 2 bases from V and 0 bases from J, with 11 bases in between. Germline V gene sequence: CDR1 SGHTA, CDR2 FQGNSA. This CDR3 has 15 residues. The CDR3 nucleotides are TGTGCCAGCAGCTTAATCGCCGAGGGCTCCTACGAGCAGTACTTC. Its protein is CASSLIAEGSYEQYF.

This clone was counted a single time. This chain links TRBV27 with TRBJ2-3, with TRBD2 identical over 9 bases. CDR1 and CDR2 from the germline V gene are MNHEY and SMNVEV (reference sequence). V shed 3 bases and J 2 bases; nucleotides not matched to a gene: 3. The CDR3 extends over 15 amino acids. This CDR3 is CASSFPSGATDTQYF. The CDR3 nucleotides read TGTGCCAGCAGTTTCCCTAGCGGGGCCACAGATACGCAGTATTTT.

The V gene is TRBV19, the J gene TRBJ1-2; 10 positions match TRBD1. V was pared by 6 bases and J by 7 bases, with 5 bases of the junction left unmatched. The CDR3 runs to 13 residues. Germline values: CDR1 LNHDA, CDR2 SQIVND (reference sequence). This chain's CDR3 is CASSVGTGVGYTF. The CDR3 DNA sequence: TGTGCCAGTAGCGTTGGGACAGGGGTTGGCTACACCTTC.

The table lists this clone with a count of one. The chain joins TRBV7-3 to TRBJ2-3; unclear D gene. CDR3 length: 13 amino acids. Germline CDR1 SGHTA, CDR2 FQGTGA. Deletions cut 3 bases from V and 5 bases from J, with 9 bases between. CDR3 sequence: CASSFIPRDTQYF. Here the CDR3 DNA reads TGTGCCAGCAGCTTCATCCCTAGAGATACGCAGTATTTT.

By share of the sample, this clone is medium-sized. The rearrangement uses TRBV19 and TRBJ1-2; D gene unclear. CDR1 is LNHDA, CDR2 SQIVND, per germline (reference sequence). V was pared by 7 bases and J by 6 bases, with 15 bases between. CDR3 size: 13 residues. CDR3 coding DNA: TGTGCCAGTACCCAAATCCCCACGGATGGCTACACCTTC. Its translation: CASTQIPTDGYTF.